Described below is a single TCR beta chain sequence and its context. This sample is part of a study of blood T cell repertoires in COVID-19. Overall study context: Sources were T cells, B-cell-depleted T cells, or PBMCs; the material itself was cDNA or gDNA.

The authors' processing: For nucleated cells, counts were estimated from reference gene primer amplification. Generated by immunoSEQ multiplex PCR, the TCRdb table keeps only in-frame clones and is missing some. That table furnishes V, J and clone size, whereas the DNA furnished D and trimming. Seen here are about 77,000 clones, under 95% observed once, and the top ten hold 15% to 20%. Germline V gene data show CDR1 as KGHSH and CDR2 as LQKENI. The CDR3 is made up of 15 amino acids. V shed 2 bases and J 1 base; nucleotides not matched to a gene: 4. The rearrangement links TRBV18 to TRBJ2-7; TRBD1 matches at 8 bases. This TCR derives from a woman aged 80 or over with active or convalescent COVID-19. The source material was peripheral blood. DNA for the CDR3: TGTGCCAGCTCACCAAGGGACAGGTCTTCCTACGAGCAGTACTTC. The encoded protein is CASSPRDRSSYEQYF.